This TCR beta chain was recovered during a study of regulatory T cells in long-lasting Graves disease. Study findings and constraints: The study found TRBV28, TRBJ1-2 and TRBJ2-5 favored in persistent disease. Peripheral blood, not thyroid tissue, was the sole material studied. The study found lower TCR diversity in persistent Graves' patients than in newly diagnosed ones.

Libraries of TCR beta came from iRepertoire HTBI primers plus Arm-PCR of CDR3 regions. As processed by the authors: The study identified roughly 59 TRBV and 13 to 15 TRBJ segments across samples. TCRdb called the multiplex PCR reads again in MiXCR, with one record for every CDR3 protein. In this record, the V and J calls reflect TCRdb's handling and not the investigators' own analysis. The sample holds 700,000 or so distinct CDR3 sequences, around 30% seen once. Time point given: persistent/refractory GD, antithyroid drugs over 5 years with positive TRAb. Extracted RNA from PBMCs served as the source of the TCR library. Germline CDR1 SGHRS, CDR2 YFSETQ. The length of the CDR3 is 15 residues. V was clipped by 4 bases and J by 6 bases; unmatched bases: 9. On this clonotype: Its specificity is unknown. The conserved phenylalanine or tryptophan is not found at the CDR3 terminus, so this likely reflects a read error.

V is TRBV5-1 and J is TRBJ1-5, with 8 bases lining up with TRBD1. The source was peripheral blood mononuclear cells (PBMCs), collected when the disease was refractory, from a patient treated with antithyroid drugs. The origin of this receptor is a female donor with Graves disease. The CDR3 loop reads CASSQTSGGGQPQHS. In DNA, the CDR3 is TGCGCCAGCAGCCAGACCTCAGGGGGCGGTCAGCCCCAGCATTCT.